This T cell receptor beta chain was captured by sequencing in a study of hypomethylating agent response in myelodysplastic syndrome. Study-wide context: With a mean age of roughly 70 +/- 6.9 years, patients were most commonly cytogenetically diploid. Response meant complete response or hematologic improvement; all other patients were non-responders.

The CDR3 spans 15 residues. J gave up 2 bases and V 6 bases, and 6 bases lay outside the gene matches. Germline V CDR1 and CDR2: SNHLY, FYNNEI. Study conclusions and caveats: Possible novel MDS antigen recognition by shared GLIPH2 clusters needs experimental validation.

About this clone: What it binds is not known.

In the original processing: About 1.7% of 150,000 to 200,000 clonotypes matched previously reported viral-epitope-specific VDJdb entries. TCRdb keeps only in-frame clones here, not all; method: immunoSEQ multiplex PCR. The DNA gave D and trimming, while V, J and clone size come from that table. The sample yields thousands of clones, around nine tenths seen once. V and J are TRBV2 and TRBJ2-7; 11 positions match TRBD2. This clonotype was sampled from a human donor with myelodysplastic syndrome. This sample comprised bone marrow, obtained before or after starting hypomethylating agent treatment for myelodysplastic syndrome (not recorded which). CDR3 residues: CASREASGRTYEQYF. In nucleotides, the CDR3 is TGTGCCAGCAGGGAGGCTAGCGGGAGGACCTACGAGCAGTACTTC.